Listed below are T cell receptor beta chains from one sample, sequenced in a study of CD8 T cells in ankylosing spondylitis. From the 5' RACE reads, TCRdb called clonotypes with MiXCR, one entry per CDR3 protein. This sample has around 430,000 distinct CDR3 sequences, with more than 15% found just once. Source material: blood, either unsorted or a sorted T cell fraction (not recorded which). The receptors come from a male donor with ankylosing spondylitis. CDR3s include the opening cysteine and the closing phenylalanine or tryptophan. The D gene is left open where the match is weak. Part of the rows lack a size; the others show once, few, many or a class for expanded clones.

>TRBJ2-7|few|TRBV12-3/TRBV12-4|.
TGTGCCAGCAGTTTAAGGGCTGCCTACGAGCAGTACTTC
CASSLRAAYEQYF
>TRBJ1-2|few|TRBV7-9|.
TGTGCCAGCAGCTTAGGGGGGGCCCGGGACACCCATGGCTACACCTTC
CASSLGGARDTHGYTF
>TRBJ2-1|few|TRBV4-1|.
TGCGCCAGCAGCCAAGATAGCAAGCAGTTCTTC
CASSQDSKQFF
>TRBJ2-5|many|TRBV10-3|.
TGTGCCATCAGTGGACAGACCGAAGAGACCCAGTACTTC
CAISGQTEETQYF
>TRBJ2-1|.|TRBV15|.
TGTGCCACCAGCAGAGAGGCCAGGGCTAATGAGCAGTTCTTC
CATSREARANEQFF
>TRBJ2-7|many|TRBV20-1|.
TGCAGTGCTTCCCTGGGGGCCTCCTCCGGGGAGCAGTACTTC
CSASLGASSGEQYF
>TRBJ2-7|many|TRBV12-3/TRBV12-4|.
TGTGCCAGCAGTTTAACCGGGAGTACCTCCTACGAGCAGTACTTC
CASSLTGSTSYEQYF
>TRBJ2-1|few|TRBV10-3|.
TGTGCCATCAGTGTTGGTGGGGTCGGGGATGAGCAGTTCTTC
CAISVGGVGDEQFF
>TRBJ1-3|few|TRBV20-1|.
TGCAGTGCTAGACCAACTGGACAGTCCTCTGGAAACACCATATATTTT
CSARPTGQSSGNTIYF
>TRBJ1-2|.|TRBV28|TRBD1
TGTGCCAGCAGTAAGGGACAGGGGGCACCCTATGGCTACACCTTC
CASSKGQGAPYGYTF
>TRBJ2-2|.|TRBV3-1|.
TGTGCCAGCACACACGGGGGTCGAACCGGGGAGCTGTTTTTT
CASTHGGRTGELFF
>TRBJ2-1|many|TRBV12-3/TRBV12-4|.
TGTGCCAGCAGTTTATCGAGGGGGGGCCGGGATGAGCAGTTCTTC
CASSLSRGGRDEQFF
>TRBJ2-1|.|TRBV20-1|TRBD2
TGCAGATACGAAGACAGCGGGAATCTCGAGCAGTTCTTC
CRYEDSGNLEQFF
>TRBJ2-1|many|TRBV9|TRBD2
TGTGCCAGCAGCGTGGGACTAGCGGCTTACAATGAGCAGTTCTTC
CASSVGLAAYNEQFF
>TRBJ2-2|.|TRBV18|.
TGTGCCAGCCTACCGCGGGGCACCGGGGAGCTGTTTTTT
CASLPRGTGELFF
>TRBJ2-7|few|TRBV5-1|.
TGCGCCAGCAGCCCAAACCCGGGGACCTCGTGGGAGTACTTC
CASSPNPGTSWEYF
>TRBJ1-1|.|TRBV6-2/TRBV6-3|TRBD1
TGTGCCAGCAGCAGGACAGGGCCTTTACCTGAAGCTTTCTTT
CASSRTGPLPEAFF
>TRBJ1-2|few|TRBV20-1|.
TGCAGTGCTAGTACCAACTATGGCTACACCTTC
CSASTNYGYTF
>TRBJ2-3|.|TRBV9|.
TGTGCCAGCAGCGTAGATCTAGATACGCAGTATTTT
CASSVDLDTQYF
>TRBJ1-4|few|TRBV11-2|TRBD1
TGTGCCAGCAGCGCCCAAGGGGGCGCGGATGAAAAACTGTTTTTT
CASSAQGGADEKLFF
>TRBJ2-1|.|TRBV11-1|TRBD2
TGTGCCAGCAGCTTCACTAGCGGGAGTAAGCTGTGGTACAATGAGCAGTTCTTC
CASSFTSGSKLWYNEQFF
>TRBJ1-4|few|TRBV6-2/TRBV6-3|.
TGTGCCAGCAGTTACGGCCAGGGTGGTAATGAAAAACTGTTTTTT
CASSYGQGGNEKLFF
>TRBJ2-7|.|TRBV6-2/TRBV6-3|TRBD1
TGTGCCAGCAGAGGGACAGGACGTCCTGGGGAGCAGTACTTC
CASRGTGRPGEQYF
>TRBJ1-2|many|TRBV5-1|TRBD1
TGCGCCAGCAGCGAAGGGACAGGGGAGAACTATGGCTACACCTTC
CASSEGTGENYGYTF
>TRBJ2-7|.|TRBV2|.
TGTGCCAGCAGTGAAGCCCCTTTTGGACGGCAGTACTTC
CASSEAPFGRQYF
>TRBJ2-1|few|TRBV6-1|TRBD2
TGTGCCAGCCGGCTGGGACTAGCGGGAAGCTATGAGCAGTTCTTC
CASRLGLAGSYEQFF
>TRBJ2-7|.|TRBV19|TRBD1
TGTGCCAGTCGCCCCGGGACAGTATCCTACGAGCAGTACTTC
CASRPGTVSYEQYF
>TRBJ2-7|few|TRBV19|TRBD1
TGTGCCAGTTCCGGGCCTAGACAGGGGGCCTACGAGCAGTACTTC
CASSGPRQGAYEQYF
>TRBJ2-5|few|TRBV20-1|TRBD2
TGCAGTGGTGAGACTAGCGGGCAAGAGACCCAGTACTTC
CSGETSGQETQYF
>TRBJ2-1|.|TRBV5-1|.
TGCGCCAGCAGCTTTAGTGACTCGTACAATGAGCAGTTCTTC
CASSFSDSYNEQFF
>TRBJ2-7|.|TRBV6-1|.
TGTGCCAGCAGTCCGACTGGGCCCCTCTCCTACGAGCAGTACTTC
CASSPTGPLSYEQYF
>TRBJ2-3|.|TRBV5-5|.
TGTGCCAGCAGCCCGAGGCCCATTGCCACAGATACGCAGTATTTT
CASSPRPIATDTQYF
>TRBJ2-1|few|TRBV7-6|TRBD1
TGTGCCAGCACCGGGGGACAGGGTTACAATGAGCAGTTCTTC
CASTGGQGYNEQFF
>TRBJ2-1|.|TRBV20-1|TRBD2
TGCAGTGCGAGCGGGGGGGCCTCCAATGAGCAGTTCTTC
CSASGGASNEQFF
>TRBJ2-5|.|TRBV28|.
TGTGCCAGCAGTTCACCCTTCCAAGAGACCCAGTACTTC
CASSSPFQETQYF
>TRBJ2-2|many|TRBV12-3/TRBV12-4|TRBD1
TGTGCCAGCAGTTTACGAGGGACAGAGAACACCGGGGAGCTGTTTTTT
CASSLRGTENTGELFF
>TRBJ1-3|.|TRBV28|TRBD1
TGTGCCAGCAGGGACAGGTTCTCTGGAAACACCATATATTTT
CASRDRFSGNTIYF
>TRBJ2-1|many|TRBV12-3/TRBV12-4|.
TGTGCCAGCAGTCTGACAGGAGGTGAGCAGTTCTTC
CASSLTGGEQFF
>TRBJ2-5|.|TRBV7-2|TRBD2
TGTGCCAGCAGCTTAGAGGCGGGGGGGCCAAAGACCCAGTACTTC
CASSLEAGGPKTQYF
>TRBJ2-1|few|TRBV7-2|TRBD2
TGTGCCAGCAGCTTACCATTAAGGACTAGGAATGAGCAGTTCTTC
CASSLPLRTRNEQFF
>TRBJ2-7|few|TRBV20-1|TRBD1
TGCAGTGCTACAGGGGGCGAACCCATCTCCTACGAGCAGTACTTC
CSATGGEPISYEQYF
>TRBJ2-3|.|TRBV7-2|.
TGTGCCAGCAGGAGACGGGGAGGCATCCAAGGGGATACGCAGTATTTT
CASRRRGGIQGDTQYF
>TRBJ1-1|many|TRBV18|.
TGTGCCAGCTCACCATCCCTGAACACTGAAGCTTTCTTT
CASSPSLNTEAFF
>TRBJ2-5|.|TRBV7-9|.
TGTGCCAGCAGCTTAGATACAGAGACCCAGTACTTC
CASSLDTETQYF
>TRBJ2-7|.|TRBV12-3/TRBV12-4|.
TGTGCCAGCAGTACGAACATCGAGCAGTACTTC
CASSTNIEQYF
>TRBJ2-1|.|TRBV4-1|.
TGCGCCAGCAGCCAAGATCCGGCGGGGTCCTACAATGAGCAGTTCTTC
CASSQDPAGSYNEQFF
>TRBJ1-3|many|TRBV6-6|.
TGTGCCAGCACACCCAGCTCTGGAAACACCATATATTTT
CASTPSSGNTIYF
>TRBJ1-2|.|TRBV7-9|.
TGTGCCAGCAGCTTATCCGGCCGGGACTATGGCTACACCTTC
CASSLSGRDYGYTF
>TRBJ2-3|.|TRBV6-1|TRBD2
TGTGCCAGCAGTGCCCCGGGAGGACCAGATACGCAGTATTTT
CASSAPGGPDTQYF
>TRBJ1-5|few|TRBV20-1|.
TGCAGTGCTAGCCGGGGGGTCCCCCTCCCCAATCAGCCCCAGCATTTT
CSASRGVPLPNQPQHF
>TRBJ2-2|.|TRBV27|.
TGTGCCAGCAGTCCCCAAGCCCGGTTCCGAGGGGAGCTGTTTTTT
CASSPQARFRGELFF
>TRBJ2-1|.|TRBV5-4|TRBD2
TGTGCCAGCAGCTTGAGGCGGGGGGAGTACAATGAGCAGTTCTTC
CASSLRRGEYNEQFF
>TRBJ2-1|few|TRBV3-1|.
TGTGCCAGCAGCCAATATGTGGCGGGCTCCTACAATGAGCAGTTCTTC
CASSQYVAGSYNEQFF
>TRBJ2-3|many|TRBV4-3|.
TGCGCCAGCAGCCAAGATGGGACGACCGGGGATACGCAGTATTTT
CASSQDGTTGDTQYF
>TRBJ1-2|.|TRBV27|.
TGTGCCAGCAGTTTGGGCCGAGGGAATTACTATGGCTACACCTTC
CASSLGRGNYYGYTF